Listed below are T cell receptor beta chains from one sample, sequenced in a study of regulatory T cells in long-lasting Graves disease. Each CDR3 protein is one row after TCRdb ran MiXCR on the multiplex PCR reads. This table holds some 430,000 distinct CDR3 sequences, about a fifth found once. The input for sequencing was peripheral blood mononuclear cells (PBMCs), taken when the disease was refractory, from a patient treated with antithyroid drugs. These receptors came from a female donor with Graves disease. The CDR3 runs from the conserved cysteine through the conserved F or W. Not every row has a clone size; where given, it reads once, few, many or a size class.

>TRBV6-1|many
CASTLVEGGSNQPQHF
>TRBV6-1|many
CASRKGQDYEQYF
>TRBV3-1|NA
CASSQGQVNSPLHF
>TRBV5-5|NA
CASSFGGGSNQPQHF
>TRBV28|many
CANSNRESYEQYF
>TRBV12-3/TRBV12-4|many
CASSSTSPGQPSFEQYF
>TRBV5-5|NA
CASNRAVPYNEQFF
>TRBV6-2/TRBV6-3|many
CASSSSDRTYEQYF
>TRBV7-9|NA
CASSPSPGTGLSEQYF
>TRBV12-3/TRBV12-4|many
CASSPATGYYGYTF
>TRBV7-2|NA
CASSLGEYSNQPQHF
>TRBV19|few
CASTRQGARNGYTF
>TRBV5-5|NA
CASSLFWTGSSNTEAFF
>TRBV9|many
CASSPHALAGGETQYF
>TRBV30|many
CAWSKGGYTF
>TRBV28|many
CASTSQAGQPQHF
>TRBV5-4|NA
CASSPGLASFYEQYF
>TRBV28|many
CASSLPGGPYEQYF
>TRBV12-3/TRBV12-4|many
CASSLTGDTEAFF
>TRBV19|NA
CASSNSGQGVVQPQHF
>TRBV28|NA
CASSLGQGLSTEAFF
>TRBV6-1|few
CASSVQGITEAFF
>TRBV12-3/TRBV12-4|NA
CASLAGAAGELFF
>TRBV6-1|NA
CASSLRLAGAYNEQFF
>TRBV28|many
CASSSSRLAGNGETQYF
>TRBV14|NA
CASSQEGRLVSSYEQYF
>TRBV6-5|many
CASSYGQGDGYTF
>TRBV7-9|few
CASSLARGEGYTF
>TRBV27|NA
CASSSRDRAYQPQHF
>TRBV28|many
CASSTPGGKDTEAFF
>TRBV7-2|NA
CASSNPGQGDTQYF
>TRBV2|many
CASSEERRGRVMNTEAFF
>TRBV19|NA
CASNPDRGGTGELFF
>TRBV3-1|many
CASSHRGRNTEAFF
>TRBV12-3/TRBV12-4|NA
CASSLAAGANVLTF
>TRBV11-2|few
CASSTEGNGYTF
>TRBV25-1|NA
CASSTSWDSKNTEAFF
>TRBV29-1|many
CSVLTGLWETQYF
>TRBV9|few
CASSGIYRASNYGYTF
>TRBV2|many
CASSRDRTLEQYF
>TRBV3-2|few
CASSQRRGYGNYGYTF
>TRBV19|NA
CASSIGAGLNREQFF
>TRBV12-3/TRBV12-4|many
CASSLGDRGGDYGYTF
>TRBV5-1|NA
CASSLLIHGGYTGELFF
>TRBV4-1|few
CASSQAPGPYEQYF
>TRBV2|NA
CASSLERLGSYNEQFF
>TRBV7-2|many
CASSWDGDEQYF
>TRBV3-1|NA
CASSRPAPQGWGSPLHF
>TRBV18|NA
CASSRSRDGYGYTF
>TRBV3-1|NA
CASSLGAGPTDTQYF
>TRBV13|few
CASSREASGSWGETQYF
>TRBV29-1|NA
CSVEGVVGQGIYEQYF
>TRBV19|many
CASSDRNNQPQHF
>TRBV28|NA
CASSYRGDTDTQYF
>TRBV5-1|NA
CASRPSPGQQETQYF